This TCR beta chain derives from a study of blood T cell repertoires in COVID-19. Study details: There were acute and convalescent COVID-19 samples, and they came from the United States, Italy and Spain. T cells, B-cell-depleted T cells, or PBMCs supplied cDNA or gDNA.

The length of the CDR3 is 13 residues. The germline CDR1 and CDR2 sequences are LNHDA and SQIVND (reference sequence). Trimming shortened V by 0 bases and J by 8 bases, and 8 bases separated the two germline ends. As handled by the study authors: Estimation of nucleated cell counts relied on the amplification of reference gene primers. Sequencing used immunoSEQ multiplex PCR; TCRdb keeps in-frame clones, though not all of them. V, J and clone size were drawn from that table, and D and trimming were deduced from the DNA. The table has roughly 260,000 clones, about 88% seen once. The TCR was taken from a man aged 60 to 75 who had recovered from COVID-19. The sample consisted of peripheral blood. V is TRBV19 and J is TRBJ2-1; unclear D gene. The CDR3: CASSIDPRDEQFF. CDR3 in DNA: TGTGCCAGTAGTATAGATCCCCGAGATGAGCAGTTCTTC.